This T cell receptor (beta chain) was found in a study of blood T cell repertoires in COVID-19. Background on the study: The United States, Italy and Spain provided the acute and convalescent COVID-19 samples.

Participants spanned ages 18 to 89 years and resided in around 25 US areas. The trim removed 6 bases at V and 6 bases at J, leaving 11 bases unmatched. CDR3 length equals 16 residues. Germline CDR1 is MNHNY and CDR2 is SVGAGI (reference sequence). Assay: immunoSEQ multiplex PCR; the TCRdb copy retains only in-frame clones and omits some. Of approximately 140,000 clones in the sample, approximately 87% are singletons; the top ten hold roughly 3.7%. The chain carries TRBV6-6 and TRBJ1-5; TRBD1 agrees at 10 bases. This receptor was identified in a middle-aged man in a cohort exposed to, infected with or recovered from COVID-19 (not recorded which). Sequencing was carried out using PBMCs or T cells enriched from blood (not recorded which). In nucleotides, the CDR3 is TGTGCCAGCAGCCCGACCGGGACAGGGGCCTTTCAGCCCCAGCATTTT. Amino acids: CASSPTGTGAFQPQHF.